These 15 T cell receptor beta chains were all obtained from the same sample, sequenced in a study of T cell responses to AZD1222 COVID-19 vaccine (dated by TCRdb to the early 2020s). Libraries were made using the immunoSEQ multiplex PCR assay. TCRdb provides this immuneACCESS table in a form limited to in-frame rearrangements. Some clones are lacking; in checked studies, under half of them reflect an unresolved V gene, and why the rest are absent is not known. The sample table lists more than 140,000 clones, 80% to 90% of them with a count of one. Clones ranked in the top ten supply 2.9% of the sample. The time point label, read with the paper, signifies: baseline before first vaccination. The sequencing used peripheral blood, collected on day 0 of AZD1222 vaccination. Every receptor here comes from an adult in good health.

The V gene is TRBV7-2, the J gene TRBJ1-1; 7 nucleotides agree with TRBD1. Trimming cost V 5 bases and J 0 bases; bases outside gene matches: 6. Germline loops: CDR1 SGHTA, CDR2 FQGNSA. CDR3 size: 15 residues. CDR3: CASSPRQGLNTEAFF. The CDR3 coding sequence is TGTGCCAGCAGCCCTAGACAGGGATTGAACACTGAAGCTTTCTTT.

The rearrangement joins TRBV7-8 to TRBJ2-7, with TRBD1 as a possible D gene (5 bases). The length of the CDR3 is 13 residues. Germline V gene data show CDR1 as SGHVS and CDR2 as FQNEAQ. With 5 bases removed from V and 0 bases from J, the gap between germline ends came to 8 bases. The CDR3 reads CASSRRASYEQYF. The CDR3 DNA is TGTGCCAGCAGCCGCAGGGCCTCCTACGAGCAGTACTTC.

V and J are TRBV19 and TRBJ1-1; D call uncertain. Looked up from germline, CDR1 is LNHDA and CDR2 is SQIVND (reference sequence). The CDR3 runs to 15 residues. V lost 2 bases and J lost 2, with 12 bases in between. CDR3 DNA sequence: TGTGCCAGTAGTATAAAATTGTACGGTAACACTGAAGCTTTCTTT. Residues: CASSIKLYGNTEAFF.

V is TRBV12-3 or TRBV12-4 and J is TRBJ1-6; no definite D call. This CDR3 region has 12 residues. Trimming stripped 6 bases from V and 14 bases from J, with 14 bases between. CDR3 coding DNA: TGTGCCAGCAGGACGCCGTTATCAGCCCTCCACTTT. Amino acid sequence: CASRTPLSALHF.

This CDR3 reads CASSFQVRDRGYEQYF. DNA for the CDR3: TGCGCCAGCAGCTTCCAGGTCCGGGACAGGGGGTACGAGCAGTACTTC. The J gene is TRBJ2-7, the V gene TRBV5-1; 11 nucleotides line up with TRBD1. This CDR3 has 16 residues. Losses at the gene ends were 2 bases for V and 4 bases for J; bases not matched to a gene: 8. Germline values: CDR1 SGHRS, CDR2 YFSETQ.

This chain connects TRBV5-4 to TRBJ2-1; D might be TRBD2 (6 bases). The CDR3 totals 13 residues. Germline lookup yields CDR1 SGHNT and CDR2 YYREEE (reference sequence). V was pared by 3 bases and J by 10 bases, with 14 bases between. The CDR3 DNA reads as TGTGCCAGCAGCTACGACAGCCGGGGGGAGCAGTTCTTC. Its translation is CASSYDSRGEQFF. The full variable domain, its missing parts supplied by reference TRBV5-4 and TRBJ2-1, is ETGVTQSPTHLIKTRGQQVTLRCSSQSGHNTVSWYQQALGQGPQFIFQYYREEENGRGNFPPRFSGLQFPNYSSELNVNALELDDSALYLCASSYDSRGEQFFGPGTRLTVL.

The chain is built from TRBV11-2 and TRBJ1-1, with D possibly being TRBD1 (6 bases). Germline CDR1 SGHAT, CDR2 FQNNGV. V shed 1 base and J shed 0 bases, with 9 bases lying between them. This CDR3 contains 15 residues. The CDR3 is CASSLGRQVNTEAFF. CDR3 nucleotides: TGTGCCAGCAGCTTAGGGCGACAGGTGAACACTGAAGCTTTCTTT.

This rearrangement joins TRBV7-2 to TRBJ1-2; D not resolved. This CDR3 has 15 amino acids. The V end lost 3 bases, the J end lost 7 bases, and 18 bases lay between the germline ends. Per the germline V gene, CDR1 is SGHTA and CDR2 is FQGNSA. CDR3 DNA sequence: TGTGCCAGCAGCTTTGTCACAGAGGGCCCCCGTGGCTACACCTTC. The encoded protein is CASSFVTEGPRGYTF.

The chain is built from TRBV6-5 and TRBJ1-6; no reliable D call. The germline V gene has CDR1 MNHEY and CDR2 SVGAGI. The CDR3 contains 13 residues. Trimming removed 7 bases at V and 0 bases at J, with 4 bases between. CDR3: CASKSSYNSPLHF. In nucleotides, the CDR3 is TGTGCCAGCAAGAGCTCCTATAATTCACCCCTCCACTTT.

The chain links TRBV19 to TRBJ1-1; 9 bases align to TRBD1. V lost 5 bases and J lost 3; bases outside the gene matches: 7. Germline CDR1 is LNHDA and CDR2 is SQIVND (reference sequence). This CDR3 comprises 15 residues. Here the CDR3 DNA reads TGTGCCAGTAGTGCGGCCTGGACAGGGGACACTGAAGCTTTCTTT. Translating gives CASSAAWTGDTEAFF.

The rearrangement joins TRBV9 to TRBJ2-2, with 14 bases fitting TRBD2. Germline assignment: CDR1 SGDLS and CDR2 YYNGEE. This CDR3 contains 17 residues. The trim removed 5 bases at V and 5 bases at J, leaving 8 bases unmatched. Here the CDR3 DNA reads TGTGCCAGCAGGGGGACTAGCGGGAGTAGTAGAACCGGGGAGCTGTTTTTT. It yields the protein CASRGTSGSSRTGELFF. Full variable domain (missing parts from reference TRBV9 and TRBJ2-2): DSGVTQTPKHLITATGQRVTLRCSPRSGDLSVYWYQQSLDQGLQFLIQYYNGEERAKGNILERFSAQQFPDLHSELNLSSLELGDSALYFCASRGTSGSSRTGELFFGEGSRLTVL.

This chain connects TRBV6-2 or TRBV6-3 to TRBJ1-1; D not resolved. Trimming removed 1 base at V and 1 base at J, with 10 bases between. This CDR3 region has 15 residues. Germline lookup yields CDR1 MNHEY and CDR2 SVGEGT. The CDR3 DNA is TGTGCCAGCAGTTACTTCAGGCCGTCGAACACTGAAGCTTTCTTT. Amino acids: CASSYFRPSNTEAFF.

In this sample, this clone turned up once. This chain uses TRBV7-9 with TRBJ1-2, with no clear D. This CDR3 spans 12 amino acids. The V end was cut by 5 bases, the J end by 8 bases, with 12 bases between. Germline values: CDR1 SEHNR, CDR2 FQNEAQ (reference sequence). The CDR3 nucleotides read TGTGCCAGCAGCAGGGCCTGGGGAGGCTACACCTTC. Protein product: CASSRAWGGYTF.

The chain recombines TRBV28 with TRBJ1-1, with D possibly being TRBD1 (5 bases). This CDR3 has 14 residues. CDR1 is MDHEN and CDR2 is SYDVKM in the germline V gene. Between the trimmed V and J ends, which lost 2 bases and 7 bases, there was a span of 14 bases. CDR3 protein: CASSLRGRVLEAFF. CDR3 sequence (DNA): TGTGCCAGCAGTTTACGGGGACGGGTACTTGAAGCTTTCTTT.

J is TRBJ2-3 and V is TRBV6-5; TRBD1 aligns across 9 bases. Germline CDR1 is MNHEY and CDR2 is SVGAGI. The length of the CDR3 is 15 residues. Unmatched junction bases numbered 7, after V lost 5 bases and J lost 4 bases. CDR3 amino acids: CASSTGTGSADTQYF. CDR3 nucleotides: TGTGCCAGCAGTACCGGGACAGGGTCCGCAGATACGCAGTATTTT.